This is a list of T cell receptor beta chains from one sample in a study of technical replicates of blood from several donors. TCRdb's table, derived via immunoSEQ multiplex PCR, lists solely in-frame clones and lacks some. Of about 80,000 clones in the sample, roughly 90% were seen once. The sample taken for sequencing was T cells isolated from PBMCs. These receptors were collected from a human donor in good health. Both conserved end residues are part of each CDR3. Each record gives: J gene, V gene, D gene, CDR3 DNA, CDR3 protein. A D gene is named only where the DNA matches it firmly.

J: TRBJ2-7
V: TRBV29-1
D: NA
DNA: TGCAGCGTTCCGGGGGAACTCTACGAGCAGTACTTC
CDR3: CSVPGELYEQYF

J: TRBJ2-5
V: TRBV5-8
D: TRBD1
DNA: TGTGCCAGCAGCTACGACAGGGGGCGGGTGCAAGAGACCCAGTACTTC
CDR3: CASSYDRGRVQETQYF

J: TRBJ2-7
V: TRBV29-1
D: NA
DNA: TGCAGCGTTGAGGCAGGCTCCTACGAGCAGTACTTC
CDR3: CSVEAGSYEQYF

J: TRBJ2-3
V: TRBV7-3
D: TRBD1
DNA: TGTGCCAGCAGCTCGATGCAGGGGGCCACCACAGATACGCAGTATTTT
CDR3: CASSSMQGATTDTQYF

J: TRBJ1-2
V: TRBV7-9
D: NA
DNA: TGTGCCAGCAGCCCCTCGGGGGGCAATCCGGATGGGGGCTACACCTTC
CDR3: CASSPSGGNPDGGYTF

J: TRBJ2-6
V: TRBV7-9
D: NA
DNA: TGTGCCAGCAGCCTAGACATCTCTGGGGCCAACGTCCTGACTTTC
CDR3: CASSLDISGANVLTF

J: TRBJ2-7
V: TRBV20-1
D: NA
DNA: TGCAGTGCTATGGCTCCCTACGAGCAGTACTTC
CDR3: CSAMAPYEQYF

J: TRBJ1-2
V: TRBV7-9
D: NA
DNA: TGTGCCAGCAGCTTAGGGGCTGGCTATGGCTACACCTTC
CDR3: CASSLGAGYGYTF

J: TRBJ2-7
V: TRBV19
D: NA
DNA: TGTGCCAGTAGGGATTTCGGGACTGAGTCCTACGAGCAGTACTTC
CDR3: CASRDFGTESYEQYF

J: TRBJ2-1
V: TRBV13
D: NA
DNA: TGTGCCAGCAGCTCCCCCCCAAAGGGCGGGACCTACAATGAGCAGTTCTTC
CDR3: CASSSPPKGGTYNEQFF